This T cell receptor (beta chain) was captured by sequencing in a study of T cells in Graves' hyperthyroidism and ophthalmopathy. Trimming cost V 5 bases and J 8 bases, with 22 bases left between them. From germline, CDR1 is SGHDN and CDR2 FVKESK. The CDR3 extends over 16 amino acids. Patients were excluded for uncontrolled infection, other autoimmune disease, pregnancy or lactation. Researchers amplified the TCR beta CDR3 regions from RNA transcripts. When the TCR CDR3 underwent first-round RT-PCR, the HTBI primer set was used. MiXCR was run by TCRdb on the multiplex PCR reads, yielding one entry per CDR3 protein. The top ten hold approximately 7.4% of the sample, which has about 590,000 distinct CDR3 sequences, about a sixth seen once. This clonotype has at least ten counts.

What was sequenced was blood. The sequence was collected from a woman in her twenties or thirties with Graves' hyperthyroidism. The chain joins TRBV14 to TRBJ2-1; tentatively, D is TRBD2 (6 bases). DNA of the CDR3: TGTGCCAGCAGCGTCTACGGGACTCTCAGGGAGGATGAGCAGTTCTTC. Encoded protein: CASSVYGTLREDEQFF.